This T cell receptor (beta chain) was sequenced for a study of shared clonotypes between healthy human individuals. Overall study context: The study drew on a couple of women and three men aged 18 to 49 as donors. Each donor had three CD4 naive, three CD4 memory, two CD8 naive and one CD8 memory plate. Broader study findings: Specimens sampled were limited to blood, with tissue repertoires likely differing.

The CDR3 has 13 residues. Trimming pared 4 bases from V and 2 bases from J, leaving 8 bases between. Germline V gives CDR1 SGHDN, CDR2 FVKESK. On this clone: Its antigen is still unknown. Other DNA sequences of this sample code for an identical CDR3.

The repertoire was sequenced with immunoSEQ multiplex PCR; TCRdb's copy has only in-frame clones and lacks some. The profile covers more than 2,000,000 clones, with over 90% appearing a single time and 0.35% to 0.5% taken by the ten largest. Adult Caucasians living in Nashville, Tennessee made up all of the donors. The V and J genes are TRBV14 and TRBJ1-1; D not resolved. The receptor was isolated from a man aged 18 to 30 in good health. Some clones in this sample may be carry-over from other donors' samples. The sequenced sample was naive CD4+ T cells from PBMCs. Subset meaning: CD45RA+ positively selected. CDR3 nucleotides: TGTGCCAGCAGCCGGTCGTTAAACACTGAAGCTTTCTTT. It encodes CASSRSLNTEAFF.